This T cell receptor beta chain was recorded in a study of human thymus T cells (dated by TCRdb to 2020 to 2022). About the full investigation: The study used seven to nine infant thymus samples plus four related peripheral blood samples to characterize TCR alpha and beta repertoires. The infant donors were about 6 to 244 days old, and the cohort included six or seven males and two females. On the study overall, not on this receptor specifically: V and J gene segment usage appeared biased in both thymic and peripheral blood repertoires. On average, thymus samples gave roughly 740,000 unique TCRB clonotypes, whereas blood samples gave approximately 84,000.

The immunoSEQ multiplex PCR assay was used to amplify the TCRB and TCRAD loci from a standardized amount of quality-controlled genomic DNA. The amplicons spanned the V(D)J region and were long enough to cover the CDR3 and allow V and J genes to be identified. Through the commercial immunoSEQ service, the amplicons were sequenced on an Illumina platform. As for how the authors treated the data: Primer bias and sequencing errors were corrected using previously described methods, and TCRAD and TCRB definitions followed the IMGT database. Repertoires were analysed with immunoSEQ Analyzer 3.0 and VDJTools, covering basic statistics, V/J segment usage, diversity estimates, rarefaction and pairwise overlap. To estimate diversity, the Chao1, ChaoE, Efron-Thisted, Shannon and inverse Simpson indices were applied, and diversity was also estimated on datasets down-sampled to the smallest sample. Repertoire overlap used strict matching of CDR3 nucleotide sequence, V gene and J gene, with Jaccard-based multidimensional scaling clustering. TCRdb provides this immuneACCESS table in a form limited to in-frame rearrangements. Some clones are lacking; in checked studies, under half of them reflect an unresolved V gene, and why the rest are absent is not known. V and J calls and clone size are given by that table; D and trimming were obtained from the DNA. The sample table shows some 50,000 clones, and approximately 95% are seen once. The top ten constitute about 0.17% of the sample.

Concerning this clone itself: Its cognate antigen has yet to be identified. Per-base quality was not reported, and no clone a single base away is much larger than it.

Between the V and J ends, shortened by 2 bases and 4 bases respectively, the junction contains 12 bases. Counted from cysteine to phenylalanine, this CDR3 has 14 amino acids. Only the CDR3 region is kept as DNA, spanning 42 bases read in frame from base 1. CDR1 and CDR2 are drawn from the germline V gene: SGDLS, YYNGEE. Donors were immunologically healthy infants undergoing open corrective cardiac surgery for congenital heart defects in Finland. During surgery, a small about 0.5-1 mL aliquot of peripheral blood was collected from four of the eight donors. Instead of starting from a fixed cell number, genomic DNA extraction from blood samples used all available leukocytes. ACK lysis buffer was used to remove erythrocytes from blood, and the leukocytes were stored at -70 degrees C as pellets. A QIAsymphony instrument was used to extract genomic DNA from the frozen cell pellets.

Sequencing input: blood. This receptor chain uses TRBV9 and TRBJ1-2; the D region possibly corresponds to TRBD1 (5 bases align). This clonotype was obtained from a girl under three years old with a congenital heart defect but otherwise immunologically healthy. The CDR3 has the sequence CASSVGVQTYGYTF. In nucleotide form, the sequence is TGTGCCAGCAGCGTGGGGGTCCAGACCTATGGCTACACCTTC.